The clone carrying this TCR beta chain has a single count. The data were taken from a study of blood T cells in healthy people across ages. Germline V gene lookup returns CDR1 SGHVS and CDR2 FQNEAQ. The CDR3 has 15 amino acids. The V end was cut by 1 base, the J end by 0 bases, with 10 bases between. A second PCR of about 7 to 11 cycles used a sample-barcoded 5' primer and a J-beta primer mix. MiXCR, run by TCRdb on the 5' RACE reads, gives a single entry per CDR3 protein. Of hundreds of thousands of distinct CDR3 sequences in the sample, more than 45% were seen once. The V gene is TRBV7-8, the J gene TRBJ2-7; D is perhaps TRBD2 (5 bases). Input material: blood. The source is a man aged 60-69 years in good health. The CDR3 region is CASSLVGRTSYEQYF. CDR3 bases: TGTGCCAGCAGCTTAGTGGGGAGAACCTCCTACGAGCAGTACTTC.